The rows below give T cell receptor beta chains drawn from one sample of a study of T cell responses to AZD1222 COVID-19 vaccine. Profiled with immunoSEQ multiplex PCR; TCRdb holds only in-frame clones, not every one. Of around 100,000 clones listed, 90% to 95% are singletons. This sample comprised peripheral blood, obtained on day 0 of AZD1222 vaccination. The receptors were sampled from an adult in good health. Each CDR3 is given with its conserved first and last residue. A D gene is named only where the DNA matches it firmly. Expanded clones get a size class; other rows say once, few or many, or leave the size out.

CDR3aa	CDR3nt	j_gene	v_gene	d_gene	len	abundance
CASSLCDRYATNEKLFF	TGTGCCAGCAGTTTATGCGACAGGTACGCAACTAATGAAAAACTGTTTTTT	TRBJ1-4	TRBV27	-	17	-
CASSQAGGRGRGDNEQFF	TGCGCCAGCAGCCAAGCCGGGGGGAGAGGGAGAGGGGACAATGAGCAGTTCTTC	TRBJ2-1	TRBV4-1	TRBD2	18	-
CASEVGAGTDTQYF	TGTGCCAGCGAGGTCGGGGCAGGCACAGATACGCAGTATTTT	TRBJ2-3	TRBV6-5	-	14	-
CATSRDYIRQETQYF	TGTGCCACCAGCAGAGATTATATTCGGCAAGAGACCCAGTACTTC	TRBJ2-5	TRBV15	-	15	-
CASSEALLRQLSNQPQHF	TGTGCCAGCAGTGAAGCGCTTCTCCGGCAGCTTAGCAATCAGCCCCAGCATTTT	TRBJ1-5	TRBV2	-	18	-
CASSPGPANVLTF	TGCGCCAGCAGCCCCGGACCGGCCAACGTCCTGACTTTC	TRBJ2-6	TRBV5-1	-	13	-
CASMGWGSREQFF	TGTGCCAGCATGGGGTGGGGTTCACGGGAGCAGTTCTTC	TRBJ2-1	TRBV16	-	13	once
CSVNTVNEQFF	TGCAGTGTTAATACGGTGAATGAGCAGTTCTTC	TRBJ2-1	TRBV20-1	-	11	-
CASSIRGGGSYEQYF	TGTGCCAGTAGTATCAGGGGAGGGGGCTCCTACGAGCAGTACTTC	TRBJ2-7	TRBV19	-	15	few
CASSSLTPELSGANVLTF	TGTGCCAGCAGCTCCTTAACACCAGAACTCTCTGGGGCCAACGTCCTGACTTTC	TRBJ2-6	TRBV13	-	18	-
CASSFSGQKYGYTF	TGTGCCAGCAGTTTTTCGGGCCAGAAATATGGCTACACCTTC	TRBJ1-2	TRBV6-6	-	14	-
CASSQDSVGEQFF	TGCGCCAGCAGCCAAGATAGCGTCGGTGAGCAGTTCTTC	TRBJ2-1	TRBV4-3	-	13	-
CASSLATGGLTSYEQYF	TGCGCCAGCAGCTTGGCGACAGGGGGTCTAACATCCTACGAGCAGTACTTC	TRBJ2-7	TRBV5-1	TRBD1	17	once
CASSPDRTLMNTEAFF	TGTGCCAGCAGCCCTGATCGGACCCTCATGAACACTGAAGCTTTCTTT	TRBJ1-1	TRBV11-1	-	16	-
CASSYVGAIYGYTF	TGTGCCAGCAGTTACGTCGGGGCGATCTATGGCTACACCTTC	TRBJ1-2	TRBV6-2/TRBV6-3	-	14	once
CASSSRGGGELFF	TGTGCCAGCAGTTCCAGGGGGGGCGGGGAGCTGTTTTTT	TRBJ2-2	TRBV27	-	13	-
CASRELAGSGNEQFF	TGTGCCAGCAGAGAACTAGCGGGATCTGGGAATGAGCAGTTCTTC	TRBJ2-1	TRBV6-4	TRBD2	15	-
CASSFEGNSNQPQHF	TGCGCCAGCAGCTTCGAAGGGAATAGCAATCAGCCCCAGCATTTT	TRBJ1-5	TRBV5-1	-	15	-
CASSGKGRGHNSPLHF	TGCGCCAGCAGTGGAAAGGGAAGGGGACATAATTCACCCCTCCACTTT	TRBJ1-6	TRBV10-1	-	16	-
CASSPGTGGAYNSPLHF	TGCGCCAGCAGCCCCGGGACAGGGGGCGCCTATAATTCACCCCTCCACTTT	TRBJ1-6	TRBV5-1	TRBD1	17	-
CASSQVGGGSDTQYF	TGTGCCAGCAGCCAAGTCGGGGGGGGTTCAGATACGCAGTATTTT	TRBJ2-3	TRBV4-2	TRBD2	15	few
CASSYRGYSYEQYF	TGTGCCAGCAGTTACCGCGGATATTCCTACGAGCAGTACTTC	TRBJ2-7	TRBV6-5	-	14	-
CASSPSGGGTGELFF	TGCGCCAGCAGCCCCTCGGGGGGAGGAACCGGGGAGCTGTTTTTT	TRBJ2-2	TRBV10-1	TRBD2	15	-
CASSSTYGINEKLFF	TGTGCCAGCAGCTCAACTTACGGGATTAATGAAAAACTGTTTTTT	TRBJ1-4	TRBV7-6	-	15	-
CASTTTGGRFYGAFF	TGTGCCAGCACTACGACAGGGGGTCGATTCTATGGAGCTTTCTTT	TRBJ1-1	TRBV19	TRBD1	15	once